The rows below give T cell receptor beta chains drawn from one sample of a study of shared clonotypes between healthy human individuals. Libraries were prepared by immunoSEQ multiplex PCR; TCRdb keeps only in-frame clonotypes and omits some of them. This sample has about 1.1 million clones; 70% to 85% occur once, and the top ten carry more than 0.85%. The specimen was memory CD4+ T cells from PBMCs. These receptor sequences come from a man younger than 30 in good health. Some clones in this sample may be carry-over from other donors' samples. The conserved cysteine and the conserved F or W are not part of the CDR3 here. Expanded clones get a size class; other rows say once, few or many, or leave the size out.

V	J	size	CDR3
TRBV5-6	TRBJ1-3	once	ASSHRGPGNTIY
TRBV10-3	.	once	AISDGIYEQY
TRBV7-3	TRBJ2-2	.	ASSPGLAGGRAGELF
TRBV2	TRBJ2-5	many	ASRGQGETQY
TRBV19	TRBJ1-2	.	ASSSGTYYGYT
TRBV2	TRBJ2-3	.	ASSDTSDTQY
TRBV5-1	TRBJ2-1	.	ASSLFRLTDEQF
TRBV5-1	TRBJ1-2	.	ASSLRGTEDYGYT
TRBV28	TRBJ1-5	once	ASSLSYSRPNQPQH
TRBV11-2	TRBJ1-1	many	ASSPVGAEAF
TRBV5-1	TRBJ2-5	.	ASSLLGHPQETQY
TRBV6-6	TRBJ1-3	.	ASSYGGNRGRYTIY
TRBV11-2	TRBJ2-6	.	ASSLINRLSGANVLT
TRBV27	TRBJ1-2	.	ASSKGQVYGYT
TRBV7-2	TRBJ2-3	.	ASSFSSGSPRTDTQY
TRBV2	TRBJ1-5	.	ASSPEVNQPQH
TRBV4-1	TRBJ1-2	.	ASSQRNSPYGYT
TRBV5-1	TRBJ1-1	once	ASSLQGAAEAF
TRBV2	TRBJ2-5	.	ASSVSGSRATQY
TRBV30	TRBJ2-7	.	AATYLGTGSYEQY
TRBV30	TRBJ1-6	.	AWSRTGYNSPLH